This T cell receptor beta chain was recorded in a study of T cell responses to AZD1222 COVID-19 vaccine. Study overall: Pooling was applied to second doses at about 4 or about 12 weeks. General observations from the study: Unmutated regions of variants are reportedly targeted by nearly half of spike-specific TCRs. A mostly white British donor set with more females was recruited, and clonal diversity was possibly underestimated.

The method was immunoSEQ multiplex PCR; TCRdb's version includes in-frame clones alone and lacks a portion of them. Here the sample spans tens of thousands of clones, about 92% being singletons. CDR3 size: 13 residues. Germline V gives CDR1 SNHLY, CDR2 FYNNEI. Trimming pared 2 bases from V and 5 bases from J, leaving 9 bases between. Only one count was recorded for this clone. The target antigen is unknown. This chain uses TRBV2 with TRBJ2-5; D may be TRBD1 (5 bases). This material consisted of peripheral blood, taken on day 0 of AZD1222 vaccination. The clonotype was recovered from an adult in good health. The CDR3 DNA is TGTGCCAGCAGTGAAAGGGGTCGGGAGACCCAGTACTTC. Protein: CASSERGRETQYF.